This is a list of T cell receptor beta chains from one sample in a study of T cells in Graves' hyperthyroidism and ophthalmopathy. Each CDR3 protein is one row after TCRdb ran MiXCR on the multiplex PCR reads. The sample includes under 450,000 distinct CDR3 sequences, less than 20% of them seen just once. Sequencing was performed on blood. These receptors were collected from a woman aged 18-29 years with Graves' hyperthyroidism. CDR3s include the opening cysteine and the closing phenylalanine or tryptophan. D genes are given only for firm matches. The size field is filled for only some rows; it gives once, few, many or a size class.

>many|TRBJ1-6|.|TRBV28
CATRDPNSPLHF
TGTGCCACCCGGGACCCAAATTCACCCCTCCACTTT
>.|TRBJ1-2|.|TRBV19
CATSLGARGYGYTF
TGTGCCACCTCACTGGGGGCGAGGGGCTATGGCTACACCTTC
>.|TRBJ1-2|.|TRBV28
CASSFLFQGDYGYTF
TGTGCCAGCAGTTTCCTCTTCCAGGGCGACTATGGCTACACCTTC
>many|TRBJ1-4|.|TRBV9
CASSDGIGVEKLFF
TGTGCCAGCAGCGATGGGATAGGAGTTGAAAAACTGTTTTTT
>many|TRBJ1-2|TRBD1|TRBV5-1
CASRKGQDFSYTF
TGCGCCAGCAGGAAGGGACAGGATTTCAGCTACACCTTC
>many|TRBJ1-5|.|TRBV7-8
CASSPRLRGQYQPQHF
TGTGCCAGCAGCCCCCGTTTGCGTGGGCAGTATCAGCCCCAGCATTTT
>few|TRBJ1-5|.|TRBV20-1
CSAPGQPNQPQHF
TGCAGTGCTCCGGGACAACCAAATCAGCCCCAGCATTTT
>many|TRBJ2-3|.|TRBV28
CASKRAGSSDTQYF
TGTGCCAGCAAGCGGGCGGGTAGCTCAGATACGCAGTATTTT
>many|TRBJ2-7|.|TRBV3-1
CASSPPQGYYEQYF
TGTGCCAGCAGCCCACCTCAGGGGTACTACGAGCAGTACTTC
>many|TRBJ1-1|.|TRBV20-1
CSARARPDRNSTGRLWYTEAFF
TGCAGTGCTAGGGCCAGGCCCGATCGTAACTCAACCGGACGACTGTGGTACACTGAAGCTTTCTTT
>many|TRBJ2-5|TRBD2|TRBV2
CASSEVGPSGATQETQYF
TGTGCCAGCAGTGAAGTGGGGCCTAGCGGGGCTACTCAAGAGACCCAGTACTTC
>.|TRBJ2-1|TRBD2|TRBV4-1
CASSQDTSGMGEVEQFF
TGCGCCAGCAGCCAAGATACTAGCGGGATGGGAGAGGTTGAGCAGTTCTTC
>many|TRBJ1-3|TRBD1|TRBV11-2
CASSQIQQGVNGNTIYF
TGTGCCAGCAGCCAAATACAACAGGGGGTAAACGGAAACACCATATATTTT
>many|TRBJ2-3|.|TRBV2
CASSVSRDFTQYF
TGTGCCAGCAGTGTCTCCCGGGACTTTACGCAGTATTTT
>.|TRBJ2-1|TRBD2|TRBV7-9
CASSGSGTSGVSSYNEQFF
TGTGCCAGCAGCGGGTCCGGGACTAGCGGCGTCAGCTCCTACAATGAGCAGTTCTTC
>.|TRBJ1-2|.|TRBV20-1
CSARGLTGAGGYTF
TGCAGTGCTAGAGGACTCACCGGGGCTGGTGGCTACACCTTC
>many|TRBJ1-5|.|TRBV6-5
CASSYSGSQPQHF
TGTGCCAGCAGTTACTCAGGGTCTCAGCCCCAGCATTTT
>few|TRBJ1-2|TRBD1|TRBV7-8
CASSSGDRLNYGYTF
TGTGCCAGCAGCTCCGGGGACAGACTTAACTATGGCTACACCTTC
>.|TRBJ2-5|.|TRBV6-9
CASRLTSGLQGAQYF
TGTGCCAGCAGATTAACGTCGGGACTCCAGGGGGCCCAGTACTTC
>few|TRBJ1-3|.|TRBV19
CASTPEKSLPGNTIYF
TGTGCCAGTACCCCCGAGAAGTCGCTCCCTGGAAACACCATATATTTT
>many|TRBJ2-7|TRBD2|TRBV3-1
CATTGGLGSGYEQYF
TGTGCCACGACGGGGGGACTAGGGTCGGGATACGAGCAGTACTTC
>few|TRBJ1-2|.|TRBV12-3/TRBV12-4
CASSSGGRFLNTF
TGTGCCAGCAGTTCGGGGGGGCGCTTCTTAAACACCTTC
>few|TRBJ2-1|.|TRBV10-1
CASSGTWGANEQFF
TGCGCCAGCAGTGGGACTTGGGGGGCCAATGAGCAGTTCTTC
>many|TRBJ1-2|.|TRBV7-2
CASSPDASGFYGYTF
TGTGCCAGCAGCCCAGACGCCTCAGGATTCTATGGCTACACCTTC
>many|TRBJ2-7|TRBD1|TRBV2
CASGTEGSSYEQYF
TGTGCCAGCGGGACAGAGGGCAGCTCCTACGAGCAGTACTTC
>many|TRBJ2-7|TRBD2|TRBV5-1
CASSSTAGRPQYF
TGCGCCAGCAGCTCTACAGCGGGACGGCCGCAGTACTTC
>many|TRBJ2-7|.|TRBV28
CASSLAGRELTYEQYF
TGTGCCAGCAGTTTGGCAGGGCGAGAGTTGACCTACGAGCAGTACTTC
>many|TRBJ2-7|.|TRBV13
CASSYTPSGEQYF
TGTGCCAGCAGCTATACCCCTTCGGGCGAGCAGTACTTC
>many|TRBJ2-2|.|TRBV12-5
CASGRDNTGELFF
TGTGCTAGTGGCCGGGACAACACCGGGGAGCTGTTTTTT
>many|TRBJ1-6|.|TRBV18
CASSNAPSSYNSPLHF
TGTGCCAGCTCAAACGCCCCGAGCTCCTATAATTCACCCCTCCACTTT
>once|TRBJ2-2|.|TRBV4-1
CASSQDWSRAGGELFF
TGCGCCAGCAGCCAAGATTGGAGCAGGGCAGGCGGGGAGCTGTTTTTT
>many|TRBJ2-5|TRBD2|TRBV20-1
CSARAGAGTSGKRVQETQYF
TGCAGTGCTAGAGCCGGCGCCGGGACTAGCGGGAAGAGGGTCCAAGAGACCCAGTACTTC
>.|TRBJ2-6|.|TRBV6-5
CASSYSFWGTNVLTF
TGTGCCAGCAGTTACTCTTTTTGGGGGACCAACGTCCTGACTTTC
>.|TRBJ1-1|.|TRBV7-9
CASSANQGMNTEAFF
TGTGCCAGCAGCGCTAACCAGGGGATGAACACTGAAGCTTTCTTT
>few|TRBJ1-3|.|TRBV7-2
CASSLGRASGNTIYF
TGTGCCAGCAGCTTAGGCAGAGCCTCTGGAAACACCATATATTTT
>few|TRBJ2-7|.|TRBV6-1
CASSEGALVGSSYEQYF
TGTGCCAGCAGTGAGGGGGCATTGGTGGGATCATCCTACGAGCAGTACTTC
>many|TRBJ2-3|TRBD1|TRBV3-1
CASSQESRGPNTQYF
TGTGCCAGCAGCCAAGAGAGCAGGGGGCCAAATACGCAGTATTTT
>many|TRBJ1-6|.|TRBV27
CASRPTGSSPLHF
TGTGCCAGCAGACCGACAGGATCTTCACCCCTCCACTTT
>.|TRBJ2-3|.|TRBV20-1
CSAPSGGADTQYF
TGCAGTGCTCCCTCGGGGGGCGCAGATACGCAGTATTTT
>.|TRBJ2-3|TRBD2|TRBV7-6
CASSQSGEVSAQYF
TGTGCCAGCAGCCAGAGCGGGGAAGTAAGTGCGCAGTATTTT
>many|TRBJ2-3|TRBD2|TRBV27
CASSFYFSGRADFSDTQYF
TGTGCCAGCAGTTTTTATTTCAGCGGGAGGGCCGATTTTTCCGATACGCAGTATTTT
>many|TRBJ1-1|.|TRBV18
CASSLGAPITEAFF
TGTGCCAGCTCACTCGGGGCTCCGATCACTGAAGCTTTCTTT
>few|TRBJ1-2|.|TRBV7-9
CASSAGSHRGYGYTF
TGTGCCAGCAGCGCCGGGTCTCACCGGGGCTATGGCTACACCTTC
>many|TRBJ1-1|.|TRBV9
CASSVAGGQEAFF
TGTGCCAGCAGCGTAGCTGGGGGACAAGAAGCTTTCTTT
>.|TRBJ2-3|TRBD1|TRBV13
CASRGTGAPPDTQYF
TGTGCCAGCAGAGGTACAGGGGCACCTCCAGATACGCAGTATTTT
>many|TRBJ1-6|.|TRBV5-1
CASSQGQTNSPLHF
TGCGCCAGCAGCCAAGGACAGACTAATTCACCCCTCCACTTT
>many|TRBJ1-1|TRBD1|TRBV2
CASSEPGQGRGTEAFF
TGTGCCAGCAGTGAGCCGGGACAGGGGAGGGGCACTGAAGCTTTCTTT
>many|TRBJ1-1|.|TRBV7-2
CASSLLSGTTNTEAFF
TGTGCCAGCAGCTTACTATCCGGGACAACGAACACTGAAGCTTTCTTT
>.|TRBJ2-2|TRBD2|TRBV4-1
CASSRQREIAGELFF
TGCGCCAGCAGCCGACAGCGGGAGATCGCCGGGGAGCTGTTTTTT
>many|TRBJ2-5|.|TRBV15
CATSRGGLGETQYF
TGTGCCACCAGCAGAGGAGGGTTAGGGGAGACCCAGTACTTC
>.|TRBJ2-3|TRBD2|TRBV4-2
CASSQDMITSGGDTQYF
TGTGCCAGCAGCCAAGATATGATTACTAGCGGGGGGGATACGCAGTATTTT